One TCR beta chain is described in this entry. With V trimmed by 0 bases and J by 3 bases, 2 bases remained unmatched. Germline V gives CDR1 SGHTA, CDR2 FQGTGA. The CDR3 extends over 15 amino acids. These data belong to a study of control samples from healthy donors and cancer patients. The data were produced by immunoSEQ multiplex PCR, yet TCRdb's version contains in-frame clones alone and is incomplete. The sample has more than 35,000 clones; less than 95% are singletons. The gene calls are TRBV7-3 and TRBJ1-5, with TRBD1 identical over 7 bases. The TCR sequence derives from a man in his 60s in good health. Sequencing used blood. CDR3 DNA sequence: TGTGCCAGCAGCTTAACGGGACAGAACAATCAGCCCCAGCATTTT. Its protein product is CASSLTGQNNQPQHF. The entire variable domain, with the rest obtained from reference TRBV7-3 and TRBJ1-5, is as follows: GAGVSQTPSNKVTEKGKYVELRCDPISGHTALYWYRQSLGQGPEFLIYFQGTGAADDSGLPNDRFFAVRPEGSVSTLKIQRTERGDSAVYLCASSLTGQNNQPQHFGDGTRLSIL.